What follows are 13 T cell receptor beta chains derived from one specimen sequenced in a study of blood T cell repertoires in COVID-19. Some clones are missing from TCRdb's copy, which holds only in-frame ones; the method was immunoSEQ multiplex PCR. The sample includes around 200,000 clones, approximately 79% seen only once; the top ten take around 12%. Sequenced input: peripheral blood. Receptors originate from a woman in her forties or fifties with acute or convalescent COVID-19.

The chain is built from TRBV29-1 and TRBJ2-6; tentatively, D is TRBD1 (6 bases). The CDR3 loop spans 15 amino acids. Trimming pared 2 bases from V and 4 bases from J, leaving 12 bases between. Germline assignment: CDR1 SQVTM and CDR2 ANQGSEA. As DNA, the CDR3 is TGCAGCGTTGAATACACAGGGTCAGGGGCCAACGTCCTGACTTTC. Protein: CSVEYTGSGANVLTF. The full variable domain, with the rest looked up from reference TRBV29-1 and TRBJ2-6, is SAVISQKPSRDICQRGTSLTIQCQVDSQVTMMFWYRQQPGQSLTLIATANQGSEATYESGFVIDKFPISRPNLTFSTLTVSNMSPEDSSIYLCSVEYTGSGANVLTFGAGSRLTVL.

The chain has TRBV24-1 and TRBJ1-4; a possible D gene is TRBD1 (6 bases). CDR1 is KGHDR and CDR2 is SFDVKD in the germline V gene. This CDR3 spans 14 amino acids. V was cut by 3 bases and J by 8 bases, with 12 bases left in between. CDR3 loop: CATSDHRVGEKLFF. Here the CDR3 DNA reads TGTGCCACCAGTGATCACAGGGTTGGGGAAAAACTGTTTTTT.

The V and J genes are TRBV10-3 and TRBJ1-1; 7 bases map to TRBD1. The CDR3 has 14 residues. V lost 0 bases and J lost 5; bases outside the gene matches: 3. Looked up from germline, CDR1 is ENHRY and CDR2 is SYGVKD. Written as DNA, the CDR3 is TGTGCCATCAGTGAGTCCACAGGGGTGACTGAAGCTTTCTTT. Protein: CAISESTGVTEAFF.

The chain joins TRBV5-6 to TRBJ1-4; D is possibly TRBD1 (5 bases). Germline assignment: CDR1 SGHDT and CDR2 YYEEEE. The CDR3 is 15 residues long. Trimming stripped 3 bases from V and 4 bases from J, with 13 bases between. CDR3 coding DNA: TGTGCCAGCAGCTCAACATCAGGGAATAATGAAAAACTGTTTTTT. Translation gives CASSSTSGNNEKLFF.

V gene TRBV12-5 combines with J gene TRBJ1-4; the D gene is possibly TRBD1 (5 bases). CDR3 length: 13 amino acids. From germline, CDR1 is LGHNT and CDR2 FRNRAP. Trimming cost V 6 bases and J 11 bases, with 16 bases left between them. The CDR3 coding sequence is TGTGCTAGTGGACTTGGTACAGGAAGGAAACTGTTTTTT. Encoded protein: CASGLGTGRKLFF.

The chain employs TRBV28 and TRBJ1-1; weak D call: TRBD1 (6 bases). CDR3 length equals 13 residues. CDR1 is MDHEN, CDR2 SYDVKM, per germline. Trimming removed 6 bases from V and 5 bases from J, with 13 bases in between. The CDR3 loop reads CASREQGGTEAFF. CDR3 nucleotide sequence: TGTGCCAGCAGAGAACAGGGAGGGACTGAAGCTTTCTTT.

The genes are TRBV6-6 and TRBJ2-7, with 10 nucleotides matching TRBD2. Trimming took 2 bases from V and 6 from J; bases not matched to a gene: 4. Germline V gene data show CDR1 as MNHNY and CDR2 as SVGAGI (reference sequence). CDR3 size: 14 residues. CDR3 region: CASSYDGTSAEQYF. The CDR3 DNA reads as TGTGCCAGCAGTTACGATGGGACTAGCGCCGAGCAGTACTTC.

The V call is TRBV7-9, the J call TRBJ1-4; TRBD1 is a possible D gene (6 bases). CDR3 size: 15 residues. The ends were cut back, 5 bases at V and 7 bases at J, with 17 bases in the middle. Germline CDR1 reads SEHNR; CDR2 reads FQNEAQ (reference sequence). The DNA of the CDR3 is TGTGCCAGCAGCAAGATACAGGGACGGAGTGAAAAACTGTTTTTT. Residues: CASSKIQGRSEKLFF.

The CDR3 spells CASSATGGVGQPQHF. CDR3 nucleotides: TGTGCCAGTAGTGCGACAGGGGGGGTAGGTCAGCCCCAGCATTTT. This chain links TRBV19 with TRBJ1-5, with TRBD1 matching over 9 bases. The J segment lost 6 bases and the V segment lost 5 bases, leaving 8 bases of the junction unmatched. Germline lookup yields CDR1 LNHDA and CDR2 SQIVND (reference sequence). The CDR3 is 15 amino acids.

The CDR3, as DNA: TGTGCCAGTAGTAAGGGACAGGGCTACGAGCAGTACTTC. Protein sequence: CASSKGQGYEQYF. This chain connects TRBV19 to TRBJ2-7; 9 nucleotides line up with TRBD1. Germline V gene data show CDR1 as LNHDA and CDR2 as SQIVND (reference sequence). V lost 4 bases to trimming and J lost 3 bases; unmatched junction nucleotides: 1. This CDR3 contains 13 residues.

The CDR3 loop reads CASSFRGYPPDTQYF. The CDR3 DNA is TGTGCCAGCAGTTTCAGAGGGTACCCCCCAGATACGCAGTATTTT. The rearrangement joins TRBV27 to TRBJ2-3, with TRBD2 as a possible D gene (5 bases). V dropped 3 bases and J dropped 4 bases, with 14 bases sitting between them. This CDR3 is 15 amino acids long. Germline V gene sequence: CDR1 MNHEY, CDR2 SMNVEV (reference sequence).

The V call is TRBV27, the J call TRBJ1-2, with D uncertain. The CDR3 extends over 17 amino acids. Deletions cut 5 bases from V and 0 bases from J, with 19 bases between. In germline, CDR1 is MNHEY, CDR2 SMNVEV (reference sequence). CDR3 in DNA: TGTGCCAGCAGTCCCGGGAGCCTGGACCGAACTAACTATGGCTACACCTTC. Protein: CASSPGSLDRTNYGYTF.

The J gene is TRBJ1-3, the V gene TRBV7-2, with D maybe TRBD1 (5 bases). V shed 1 base and J shed 7 bases, with 14 bases lying between them. This CDR3 has 15 residues. The germline CDR1 and CDR2 sequences are SGHTA and FQGNSA. CDR3 residues: CASSLGGTSGNTIYF. In DNA, the CDR3 is TGTGCCAGCAGCTTAGGGGGCACCAGTGGGAACACCATATATTTT.